The T cell receptor (beta chain) under discussion was sequenced for a study of cytomegalovirus exposure and HLA in healthy donors. Turning to the study itself: One earlier analysis, a look at 150 million to 200 million T cells, found roughly 120 million unique TCR beta sequences.

There are 14 residues in the CDR3. V was pared by 2 bases and J by 3 bases, with 1 base of the junction left unmatched. Germline loops: CDR1 SGHAT, CDR2 FQNNGV. Samples came from healthy bone marrow donors. A word on this clone: Antigen specificity is unknown.

General observations from the study: In an earlier analysis, most TCR beta V segments were productive about 87% or about 30% of the time. An Asian-associated ancestry cluster reportedly showed fewer N-insertions than the approximately 650-donor mean in a later analysis.

It was with 60 Vbeta and 13 Jbeta primers that the PCR ran. The data were produced by immunoSEQ multiplex PCR, yet TCRdb's version contains in-frame clones alone and is incomplete. This sample has about 140,000 clones, with 65% to 90% found just once. Sequencing was carried out using PBMCs. The source of this sequence is a female donor in good health and CMV-seronegative. The chain employs TRBV11-2 and TRBJ2-7; 10 bases fit TRBD2. The CDR3 spells CASSLLAGGYEQYF. Written as DNA, the CDR3 is TGTGCCAGCAGCTTATTAGCGGGGGGCTACGAGCAGTACTTC.